One and the same sample provided the 23 T cell receptor beta chains below, sequenced in a study of blood T cells in healthy people across ages. Primers used in a second PCR of about 6 to 11 cycles were a sample-barcoded 5' primer and a J-beta primer mix. TCRdb recomputed calls from the 5' RACE reads with MiXCR, one row per CDR3 protein. The data show more than 800,000 distinct CDR3 sequences, 40% to 45% seen once. Sequenced material: blood. These TCRs come from an older woman in good health.

This clonotype was counted only a few times. This chain links TRBV20-1 with TRBJ2-1; TRBD2 is a possible D gene (5 bases). Trimming pared 4 bases from V and 5 bases from J, leaving 9 bases between. Germline CDR1 reads DFQATT; CDR2 reads SNEGSKA (reference sequence). The CDR3 is 12 amino acids. DNA of the CDR3: TGCAGTGCTACGGACTTCGACAATGAGCAGTTCTTC. Translation: CSATDFDNEQFF.

CDR3 in amino acids: CASSVSPVGDNQYF. The CDR3, as DNA: TGTGCCAGCAGCGTTAGTCCAGTTGGGGATAATCAGTACTTC. V usage is TRBV9 and J usage is TRBJ2-4; unclear D gene. The germline V gene has CDR1 SGDLS and CDR2 YYNGEE. The CDR3 runs 14 residues. Trimming pared 2 bases from V and 12 bases from J, leaving 18 bases between.

The chain joins TRBV10-3 to TRBJ2-7; possible D gene TRBD2, 5 bases. The CDR3 loop spans 12 amino acids. The V and J ends lost 8 bases and 4 bases respectively, with 12 bases between them. The germline gives CDR1 ENHRY, CDR2 SYGVKD. The CDR3 reads CAIAAGSYEQYF. The CDR3 nucleotides are TGTGCCATCGCGGCTGGGAGTTACGAGCAGTACTTC.

This clonotype was recorded a few times. V and J are TRBV7-8 and TRBJ2-7; D might be TRBD1 (5 bases). There are 13 residues in the CDR3. Germline CDR1 and CDR2: SGHVS and FQNEAQ. The V and J ends lost 1 base and 7 bases respectively, with 11 bases between them. For the CDR3, the DNA is TGTGCCAGCAGCTTAGAGGGGCCGAGGGAGCAGTACTTC. Residues: CASSLEGPREQYF.

The rearrangement joins TRBV6-1 to TRBJ2-6; unclear D gene. CDR3 length: 15 amino acids. With 3 bases removed from V and 0 bases from J, the gap between germline ends came to 6 bases. Germline assignment: CDR1 MNHNS and CDR2 SASEGT. CDR3: CASSDPSSGANVLTF. Written as DNA, the CDR3 is TGTGCCAGCAGTGACCCAAGCTCTGGGGCCAACGTCCTGACTTTC.

This clonotype has a handful of counts. The chain carries TRBV20-1 and TRBJ2-1; D is unresolved. Trimming shortened V by 2 bases and J by 5 bases, and 16 bases separated the two germline ends. This CDR3 region has 15 residues. From germline, CDR1 is DFQATT and CDR2 SNEGSKA (reference sequence). CDR3 sequence (DNA): TGCAGTGCTAGACGACGTGGCGGAGAGCACAATGAGCAGTTCTTC. Its translation: CSARRRGGEHNEQFF.

The chain employs TRBV20-1 and TRBJ1-5; D possibly corresponds to TRBD1 (6 bases). Trimming removed 1 base from V and 2 bases from J, with 9 bases in between. In germline, CDR1 is DFQATT, CDR2 SNEGSKA (reference sequence). The CDR3 runs 14 residues. The CDR3: CSARASGGNQPQHF. The CDR3 DNA reads TGCAGTGCTAGAGCTTCAGGGGGCAATCAGCCCCAGCATTTT.

The chain combines TRBV6-1 with TRBJ2-7; D gene ambiguous. Germline CDR1 is MNHNS and CDR2 is SASEGT. Trimming took 5 bases from V and 7 from J, leaving 21 bases between them. The CDR3 loop spans 15 amino acids. This CDR3 reads CASSPGSLPYNEQYF. The CDR3 region has the DNA TGTGCCAGCAGTCCGGGCAGCCTCCCCTACAATGAGCAGTACTTC.

This chain joins TRBV29-1 and TRBJ2-6; D remains unclear. Trimming stripped 7 bases from V and 4 bases from J, with 23 bases between. The germline CDR1 and CDR2 sequences are SQVTM and ANQGSEA. The CDR3 has 17 amino acids. The CDR3: CSATRGRAGRGANVLTF. CDR3 bases: TGCAGCGCAACACGTGGACGGGCCGGGCGCGGGGCCAACGTCCTGACTTTC. Full variable domain (outside the CDR3, taken from reference TRBV29-1 and TRBJ2-6): SAVISQKPSRDICQRGTSLTIQCQVDSQVTMMFWYRQQPGQSLTLIATANQGSEATYESGFVIDKFPISRPNLTFSTLTVSNMSPEDSSIYLCSATRGRAGRGANVLTFGAGSRLTVL.

For the CDR3, the DNA is TGTGCCAGCAGTTTGGTCGGAGGGACGTTAAATCAGCCCCAGCATTTT. Translating gives CASSLVGGTLNQPQHF. The rearrangement uses TRBV27 and TRBJ1-5; TRBD1 might be the D (5 bases). The V gene's germline CDR1 is MNHEY and CDR2 SMNVEV (reference sequence). This CDR3 region has 16 residues. Trimming cost V 3 bases and J 4 bases, with 16 bases left between them.

This chain connects TRBV24-1 to TRBJ2-7; weak D call: TRBD1 (6 bases). The closer fit of TRBJ2-5 to the DNA end suggests the J call may be wrong. CDR3 length: 16 residues. Looked up from germline, CDR1 is KGHDR and CDR2 is SFDVKD. CDR3 loop: CATSDFNGGSGETQYF. In DNA, the CDR3 is TGTGCCACCAGTGATTTCAATGGGGGCTCAGGGGAGACCCAGTACTTC.

This rearrangement joins TRBV18 to TRBJ2-3; D possibly corresponds to TRBD1 (5 bases). V lost 3 bases to trimming and J lost 3 bases, with 22 bases between them. The CDR3 is 18 residues long. Germline CDR1 is KGHSH and CDR2 is LQKENI. CDR3 DNA: TGTGCCAGCTCACCTACTAACCCCGACAGAAGCAGGACAGATACGCAGTATTTT. Translating gives CASSPTNPDRSRTDTQYF. The variable domain in full, completed from reference TRBV18 and TRBJ2-3, reads NAGVMQNPRHLVRRRGQEARLRCSPMKGHSHVYWYRQLPEEGLKFMVYLQKENIIDESGMPKERFSAEFPKEGPSILRIQQVVRGDSAAYFCASSPTNPDRSRTDTQYFGPGTRLTVL.

The chain carries TRBV6-1 and TRBJ1-6; D is possibly TRBD1 (6 bases). The CDR3 is 17 amino acids. V was pared by 4 bases and J by 7 bases, with 20 bases between. Germline V lookup: CDR1 MNHNS, CDR2 SASEGT. The CDR3 loop is CASSVPRTAGGNSPLHF. In DNA, the CDR3 is TGTGCCAGCAGTGTCCCCCGGACAGCAGGAGGGAATTCACCCCTCCACTTT.

The genes are TRBV10-3 and TRBJ2-3, with D possibly TRBD1 on 6 matching bases. Germline V lookup: CDR1 ENHRY, CDR2 SYGVKD. Trimming took 0 bases from V and 2 from J, leaving 9 bases between them. The CDR3 is 15 amino acids. The CDR3 loop is CAISESGGSTDTQYF. DNA of the CDR3: TGTGCCATCAGTGAGTCTGGGGGCTCCACAGATACGCAGTATTTT.

The table lists this clonotype with a few counts. This chain joins TRBV20-1 and TRBJ2-5; 9 bases match TRBD2. The J call may be incorrect, as the DNA end agrees better with TRBJ2-7. The germline V gene has CDR1 DFQATT and CDR2 SNEGSKA (reference sequence). The CDR3 is 14 residues long. CDR3 nucleotides: TGCAGTGCTAGAGATGCCGGGACTAGCAACGAGCAGTACTTC. This gives the protein CSARDAGTSNEQYF.

Comment on this clonotype: This sequence may be a read error, since a much larger clone differs from it by one base. The V gene is TRBV28, the J gene TRBJ1-5; 8 bases fit TRBD1. After removal of 4 bases from V and 2 bases from J, the junction contained 4 bases not matched to a gene. Per germline, CDR1 MDHEN and CDR2 SYDVKM. This CDR3 contains 15 residues. CDR3 in amino acids: CASSSATGGNQPQHF. CDR3 nucleotides: TGTGCCAGCAGTTCCGCGACAGGGGGCAATCAGCCCCAGCATTTT.

This chain connects TRBV10-3 to TRBJ2-1, with D possibly TRBD2 on 5 matching bases. The CDR3 is 13 amino acids. Germline V gene lookup returns CDR1 ENHRY and CDR2 SYGVKD. V shed 6 bases and J shed 6 bases, with 12 bases lying between them. The CDR3 sequence is CAISPGLGNEQFF. The CDR3, as DNA: TGTGCCATCAGCCCGGGGTTAGGCAATGAGCAGTTCTTC.

This clonotype was picked up a small number of times. For the CDR3, the DNA is TGCAGTGCTAGTAAGAGTAACACTGAAGCTTTCTTT. This translates into CSASKSNTEAFF. The chain carries TRBV20-1 and TRBJ1-1; D ambiguous. Trimming left V 3 bases short and J 2 bases short, with 7 bases between. The CDR3 has 12 residues. Germline CDR1 DFQATT, CDR2 SNEGSKA (reference sequence).

This chain links TRBV20-1 with TRBJ1-1, with D hard to call. Germline CDR1 DFQATT, CDR2 SNEGSKA (reference sequence). The CDR3 length is 14 residues. V lost 6 bases to trimming and J lost 1 base, with 15 bases between them. The CDR3 DNA is TGCAGTGCCCCAATCCGGACGGAGAACACTGAAGCTTTCTTT. The encoded protein is CSAPIRTENTEAFF.

This clonotype was picked up a small number of times. The chain carries TRBV12-3 or TRBV12-4 and TRBJ2-1, with D unresolved. Trimming cost V 6 bases and J 9 bases, with 12 bases left between them. The CDR3 sequence is 12 residues long. The CDR3 nucleotides read TGTGCCAGCAGCTCCCCCTTCGGTGAGCAGTTCTTC. This encodes CASSSPFGEQFF.

The chain links TRBV5-1 to TRBJ2-1, with TRBD2 matching over 7 bases. The V gene end was trimmed by 4 bases and the J gene end by 2 bases; junction bases not matched to a gene: 6. Germline values: CDR1 SGHRS, CDR2 YFSETQ. This CDR3 is 15 amino acids long. CDR3 in amino acids: CASSVASGPYNEQFF. The CDR3 DNA sequence: TGCGCCAGCAGCGTTGCTAGCGGACCCTACAATGAGCAGTTCTTC.

The V gene is TRBV9, the J gene TRBJ1-2; possibly TRBD1 for D (6 bases). CDR1 is SGDLS and CDR2 is YYNGEE in the germline V gene. CDR3 size: 13 residues. Trimming cost V 2 bases and J 7 bases, with 12 bases left between them. CDR3 region: CASSVQGMGGYTF. The CDR3, as DNA: TGTGCCAGCAGCGTCCAGGGGATGGGTGGCTACACCTTC.

V and J are TRBV12-3 or TRBV12-4 and TRBJ1-5; unclear D gene. This CDR3 comprises 15 residues. The V end was cut by 1 base, the J end by 0 bases, with 7 bases between. Here the CDR3 DNA reads TGTGCCAGCAGTTTAGGAAGGTATAGCAATCAGCCCCAGCATTTT. It codes for CASSLGRYSNQPQHF.